This T cell receptor (beta chain) was identified during a study of blood T cell repertoires in COVID-19. TCRdb keeps only in-frame clones here, not all; method: immunoSEQ multiplex PCR. The table lists 300,000 or so clones, roughly 87% of them singletons. V lost 2 bases, J lost 6 bases, and 14 bases lay in between. This CDR3 has 15 amino acids. CDR1 is LNHDA and CDR2 is SQIVND in the germline V gene (reference sequence). Donors were grouped by their self-reported clinical history. Sequencing input: PBMCs or T cells enriched from blood (not recorded which). The receptor comes from a woman aged 25 to 39 who had recovered from COVID-19. The chain combines TRBV19 with TRBJ1-5; D perhaps matches TRBD1 (6 bases). DNA of the CDR3: TGTGCCAGTAGTATATGGAGGGAGGGGGGTCAGCCCCAGCATTTT. It translates to CASSIWREGGQPQHF.